This is a list of T cell receptor beta chains from one sample in a study of response to subunit inactivated influenza vaccine. TCRdb reanalysed the RT-PCR reads using MiXCR and keeps one entry per CDR3 protein. The data hold roughly 760,000 distinct CDR3 sequences, with 21% observed a single time. Material: PBMCs from blood, obtained 5 days after vaccination. These receptors were taken from a man aged 50 or older who received an inactivated influenza vaccine. Both conserved end residues are part of each CDR3. Each record gives: CDR3 protein, J gene, V gene.

CDR3 protein: CASSTRLYTDTQYF
J gene: TRBJ2-3
V gene: TRBV7-8

CDR3 protein: CASSFIIGSGNEQFF
J gene: TRBJ2-1
V gene: TRBV5-1

CDR3 protein: CATSRDWLAGTYNEQFF
J gene: TRBJ2-1
V gene: TRBV15

CDR3 protein: CASSRTDDNSPLHF
J gene: TRBJ1-6
V gene: TRBV5-1

CDR3 protein: CAISNDRASQPQHF
J gene: TRBJ1-5
V gene: TRBV10-3

CDR3 protein: CASSFWTFNTGELFF
J gene: TRBJ2-2
V gene: TRBV7-9

CDR3 protein: CASSNSINRDHIGEQYF
J gene: TRBJ2-7
V gene: TRBV5-6

CDR3 protein: CASSPDTNQPQHF
J gene: TRBJ1-5
V gene: TRBV7-2

CDR3 protein: CASSLALAGVGETQYF
J gene: TRBJ2-5
V gene: TRBV7-7

CDR3 protein: CASIGYPGETQYF
J gene: TRBJ2-5
V gene: TRBV11-2

CDR3 protein: CASSLGLAGSETQYF
J gene: TRBJ2-5
V gene: TRBV5-1

CDR3 protein: CASSSLPGRTFF
J gene: TRBJ2-1
V gene: TRBV7-2

CDR3 protein: CSVDRSSGRSYNEQFF
J gene: TRBJ2-1
V gene: TRBV29-1

CDR3 protein: CASSVAGANTGELFF
J gene: TRBJ2-2
V gene: TRBV9

CDR3 protein: CSARDGRSYEQYF
J gene: TRBJ2-7
V gene: TRBV20-1

CDR3 protein: CASSPLGVSGHTQYF
J gene: TRBJ2-3
V gene: TRBV12-3/TRBV12-4

CDR3 protein: CASSRPGTDTQYF
J gene: TRBJ2-3
V gene: TRBV7-2

CDR3 protein: CASTSGRWASGANVLTF
J gene: TRBJ2-6
V gene: TRBV5-1

CDR3 protein: CASSLLAVSYEQYF
J gene: TRBJ2-7
V gene: TRBV7-2

CDR3 protein: CAISELAGGRTNTGELFF
J gene: TRBJ2-2
V gene: TRBV10-3

CDR3 protein: CASSLWGGQVQETQYF
J gene: TRBJ2-5
V gene: TRBV6-1

CDR3 protein: CASSGQGFEANSPLHF
J gene: TRBJ1-6
V gene: TRBV5-1

CDR3 protein: CASSPPTHSATEAFF
J gene: TRBJ1-1
V gene: TRBV27

CDR3 protein: CASSSQGGANTGELFF
J gene: TRBJ2-2
V gene: TRBV4-2

CDR3 protein: CAEAPYEQYF
J gene: TRBJ2-7
V gene: TRBV7-2

CDR3 protein: CASFKTGLTYNEQFF
J gene: TRBJ2-1
V gene: TRBV28

CDR3 protein: CSAPGQGVETQYF
J gene: TRBJ2-5
V gene: TRBV20-1

CDR3 protein: CSANGQDLSSGANVLTF
J gene: TRBJ2-6
V gene: TRBV20-1

CDR3 protein: CSARRRGWTLYQETQYF
J gene: TRBJ2-5
V gene: TRBV20-1

CDR3 protein: CRMDRGRRNEQFF
J gene: TRBJ2-1
V gene: TRBV20-1

CDR3 protein: CASSPHLAESTDTQYF
J gene: TRBJ2-3
V gene: TRBV7-2

CDR3 protein: CASSYELAAPQETQYF
J gene: TRBJ2-5
V gene: TRBV6-5

CDR3 protein: CASSSLSGDGYNEQFF
J gene: TRBJ2-1
V gene: TRBV11-2

CDR3 protein: CASSVVGRSWADTQYF
J gene: TRBJ2-3
V gene: TRBV9

CDR3 protein: CASSIRQGNGYTF
J gene: TRBJ1-2
V gene: TRBV5-1

CDR3 protein: CSAPRTGGYEQFF
J gene: NA
V gene: TRBV20-1

CDR3 protein: CASSPRGGGRAEAFF
J gene: TRBJ1-1
V gene: TRBV7-2

CDR3 protein: CASSDRDVYAQFF
J gene: TRBJ2-1
V gene: TRBV6-1

CDR3 protein: CASSLRTGGNQPQHF
J gene: TRBJ1-5
V gene: TRBV12-3/TRBV12-4

CDR3 protein: CASSPTFGTGEEQYF
J gene: TRBJ2-7
V gene: TRBV4-3

CDR3 protein: CASSLTRGSDTQYF
J gene: TRBJ2-3
V gene: TRBV7-2

CDR3 protein: CASSLEPGSYTEAFF
J gene: TRBJ1-1
V gene: TRBV5-1

CDR3 protein: CASSYNLDTIYF
J gene: TRBJ1-3
V gene: TRBV6-6

CDR3 protein: CASSLTRQGAGNEQFF
J gene: TRBJ2-1
V gene: TRBV7-8

CDR3 protein: CASSPTSGGLLGDTQYF
J gene: TRBJ2-3
V gene: TRBV19

CDR3 protein: CASSEYFEGAGELFF
J gene: TRBJ2-2
V gene: TRBV25-1

CDR3 protein: CASSSWGAEKLFF
J gene: TRBJ1-4
V gene: TRBV28

CDR3 protein: CSASLIKGSPLHF
J gene: TRBJ1-6
V gene: TRBV20-1

CDR3 protein: CASSETGGTKETQYF
J gene: TRBJ2-5
V gene: TRBV9

CDR3 protein: CASSQDGTAQYYEQYF
J gene: TRBJ2-7
V gene: TRBV5-1

CDR3 protein: CASSQDRDRARQPQHF
J gene: TRBJ1-5
V gene: TRBV4-3

CDR3 protein: CASSLRGRTPGF
J gene: TRBJ1-1
V gene: TRBV28

CDR3 protein: CASSQDITGTGGNNEQFF
J gene: TRBJ2-1
V gene: TRBV3-1

CDR3 protein: CASSLQGAETQYF
J gene: TRBJ2-5
V gene: TRBV5-1

CDR3 protein: CASSPITDTQYF
J gene: TRBJ2-3
V gene: TRBV7-2

CDR3 protein: CATSRDSGSIFETQYF
J gene: TRBJ2-5
V gene: TRBV15

CDR3 protein: CASSLPPGQNEKLFF
J gene: TRBJ1-4
V gene: TRBV5-5

CDR3 protein: CASSLDSGDAFF
J gene: TRBJ1-1
V gene: TRBV7-9

CDR3 protein: CASSLRQANQPQHF
J gene: TRBJ1-5
V gene: TRBV12-3/TRBV12-4

CDR3 protein: CSAHRDSRVEQYF
J gene: TRBJ2-7
V gene: TRBV20-1